The 27 T cell receptor beta chains below all came from one sample that was sequenced in a study of blood T cell repertoires in COVID-19. Data came from immunoSEQ multiplex PCR; TCRdb stores just in-frame clones and leaves some out. Here the sample spans tens of thousands of clones, 80% to 90% being singletons. Specimen: peripheral blood. The receptors were sampled from a man in his forties or fifties with active COVID-19.

The V and J genes are TRBV6-5 and TRBJ1-6; 8 bases align to TRBD1. Germline trimming cut 4 bases from V and 6 bases from J; bases unmatched to any gene: 5. The CDR3 length is 15 residues. Germline V gene lookup returns CDR1 MNHEY and CDR2 SVGAGI. CDR3 bases: TGTGCCAGCAGTTTCCAGGGGGCGAGTAATTCACCCCTCCACTTT. Its translation is CASSFQGASNSPLHF.

CDR3 region: CASSPRQRTDTQYF. CDR3 bases: TGTGCCAGTAGTCCCCGACAGCGCACAGATACGCAGTATTTT. The chain links TRBV19 to TRBJ2-3; a weak D match, TRBD1 (5 bases). CDR1 is LNHDA, CDR2 SQIVND, per germline (reference sequence). The V gene lost 5 bases and the J gene lost 1 base, with 10 bases spanning the gap. The CDR3 is 14 residues long.

The chain uses TRBV3-1 (or the pseudogene TRBV3-2) and TRBJ1-6, with D perhaps TRBD1 (6 bases). This CDR3 contains 14 residues. Germline values: CDR1 LGHDT, CDR2 YNNKEL (reference sequence). The V end was cut by 0 bases, the J end by 11 bases, with 11 bases between. The CDR3 DNA sequence: TGTGCCAGCAGCCAAGATAGGGGGGGTACACCCCTCCACTTT. Its protein product is CASSQDRGGTPLHF.

The CDR3 here is CASSWDTQPNTEAFF. CDR3 DNA: TGTGCCAGCAGCTGGGACACGCAGCCGAACACTGAAGCTTTCTTT. The chain couples TRBV27 to TRBJ1-1; possibly TRBD1 for D (6 bases). V gave up 6 bases and J gave up 1 base, with 15 bases separating them. This CDR3 comprises 15 residues. From germline, CDR1 is MNHEY and CDR2 SMNVEV (reference sequence).

The DNA for the CDR3 is TGTGCCAGCAGCCAAATTAGCGGGGGGCACTCCTACAATGAGCAGTTCTTC. As protein: CASSQISGGHSYNEQFF. The chain uses TRBV4-2 and TRBJ2-1; 10 nucleotides match TRBD2. The ends lost 2 bases at V and 0 bases at J; junction bases unmatched: 4. There are 17 residues in the CDR3. Germline V gene data show CDR1 as LGHNA and CDR2 as YNFKEQ.

The rearrangement links TRBV11-3 to TRBJ2-5, with TRBD2 matching over 8 bases. Per germline, CDR1 SGHNT and CDR2 YENEEA. The CDR3 is made up of 16 amino acids. V was clipped by 3 bases and J by 0 bases; unmatched bases: 6. The CDR3 DNA reads TGTGCCAGCAGCTTCGGTGTCGGGGGGGACCAAGAGACCCAGTACTTC. This gives the protein CASSFGVGGDQETQYF.

The chain couples TRBV2 to TRBJ2-5, with D perhaps matching TRBD2 (6 bases). There are 18 residues in the CDR3. The V end was cut by 1 base, the J end by 5 bases, with 23 bases between. Germline assignment: CDR1 SNHLY and CDR2 FYNNEI. The CDR3 DNA reads TGTGCCAGCAGTGAAGGACACCTCGGGGGAGCCCGGGGGGAGACCCAGTACTTC. Amino acids: CASSEGHLGGARGETQYF.

V and J are TRBV23-1 and TRBJ2-2; 7 bases map to TRBD2. TRBV23-1 is placed among ORFs of uncertain function. The CDR3 extends over 17 amino acids. V was clipped by 4 bases and J by 6 bases; unmatched bases: 14. The CDR3 DNA reads TGCGCCAGCAGTCGATTCCTGGGAGGGTCAAAGCCCGGGGAGCTGTTTTTT. This sequence encodes CASSRFLGGSKPGELFF.

V and J are TRBV5-1 and TRBJ2-3; 10 bases are a match to TRBD1. The V segment lost 1 base and the J segment 4 bases; nucleotides outside the gene matches: 9. Germline V gives CDR1 SGHRS, CDR2 YFSETQ. CDR3 length equals 17 residues. The CDR3 reads CASSLSGDRGAPDTQYF. In DNA, the CDR3 is TGCGCCAGCAGCTTGTCCGGGGACAGGGGCGCTCCAGATACGCAGTATTTT. Using reference TRBV5-1 and TRBJ2-3 for the parts outside the CDR3, the full variable domain is KAGVTQTPRYLIKTRGQQVTLSCSPISGHRSVSWYQQTPGQGLQFLFEYFSETQRNKGNFPGRFSGRQFSNSRSEMNVSTLELGDSALYLCASSLSGDRGAPDTQYFGPGTRLTVL.

The chain links TRBV19 to TRBJ2-1; D gene uncertain. This CDR3 has 15 residues. V lost 4 bases and J 0 bases, leaving 10 bases between the germline ends. Germline V gene sequence: CDR1 LNHDA, CDR2 SQIVND (reference sequence). CDR3 residues: CASSTLQSSYNEQFF. As DNA, the CDR3 is TGTGCCAGTAGTACGTTACAGAGCTCCTACAATGAGCAGTTCTTC.

This chain uses TRBV19 with TRBJ2-1, with 11 bases that match TRBD1. This CDR3 contains 14 residues. With 6 bases clipped from V and 4 bases from J, the junction kept 2 bases outside the gene matches. Germline V gives CDR1 LNHDA, CDR2 SQIVND (reference sequence). CDR3 protein: CASRGQGGYNEQFF. CDR3 DNA: TGTGCCAGTAGGGGACAGGGGGGTTACAATGAGCAGTTCTTC.

The chain couples TRBV6-5 to TRBJ1-5, with D unclear. The germline V gene encodes CDR1 MNHEY and CDR2 SVGAGI. V gave up 2 bases and J gave up 2 bases, with 7 bases separating them. This CDR3 spans 14 amino acids. The CDR3 is CASSYRSGNQPQHF. The CDR3 region has the DNA TGTGCCAGCAGTTACAGGAGCGGCAATCAGCCCCAGCATTTT.

The chain combines TRBV18 with TRBJ1-1; TRBD1 agrees at 9 bases. Germline values: CDR1 KGHSH, CDR2 LQKENI. The length of the CDR3 is 14 residues. V shed 5 bases, J shed 8 bases, and the junction held 9 bases outside the gene matches. In DNA form, the CDR3 reads TGTGCCAGCTCATGGCTGGGACAGGGTGCCGAAGCTTTCTTT. This gives the protein CASSWLGQGAEAFF.

The chain recombines TRBV7-9 with TRBJ2-7, with TRBD1 as a possible D gene (8 bases). The CDR3 length is 13 residues. The germline V and J ends were trimmed by 2 bases and 5 bases, with 10 bases remaining between them. Germline lookup yields CDR1 SEHNR and CDR2 FQNEAQ (reference sequence). CDR3 residues: CASSLTGGDEQYF. The CDR3 region has the DNA TGTGCCAGCAGCTTAACAGGGGGGGACGAGCAGTACTTC.

The chain links TRBV3-1 (or the pseudogene TRBV3-2) to TRBJ2-3; D remains unclear. Germline-derived CDR1 and CDR2 are LGHDT and YNNKEL (reference sequence). CDR3 length equals 12 residues. Trimming removed 4 bases from V and 9 bases from J, with 11 bases in between. The CDR3 here is CASSLSGYTQYF. CDR3 DNA sequence: TGTGCCAGCAGCCTATCCGGGTACACGCAGTATTTT.

This rearrangement joins TRBV5-1 to TRBJ2-2; TRBD1 matches at 8 bases. J gave up 5 bases and V 5 bases, and 8 bases lay outside the gene matches. The CDR3 contains 15 residues. Germline V CDR1 and CDR2: SGHRS, YFSETQ. The CDR3 sequence is CASSGQGQGTGELFF. The CDR3 DNA reads TGCGCCAGCAGTGGACAGGGCCAAGGGACCGGGGAGCTGTTTTTT.

To note about this clone: A read error may produce the germline difference seen at one junction end. This chain links TRBV7-6 with TRBJ2-7; weak D call: TRBD2 (5 bases). Germline V CDR1 and CDR2: SGHVS, FNYEAQ. The CDR3 spans 13 residues. CDR3 sequence reads: CASSLPSSHEQYF. The DNA of the CDR3 is TGTGCCAGCAGCTTACCTAGCTCCCACGAGCAGTACTTC.

This sequence joins TRBV15 and TRBJ2-3; tentative D call: TRBD2 (5 bases). This CDR3 has 15 residues. CDR1 is LNHNV, CDR2 YYDKDF, per germline (reference sequence). V was clipped by 0 bases and J by 8 bases, with 15 bases between them. The CDR3 reads CATSREARGLGTQYF. Here the CDR3 DNA reads TGTGCCACCAGCAGAGAGGCTAGAGGGTTGGGTACGCAGTATTTT.

The chain carries TRBV29-1 and TRBJ2-7, with 7 nucleotides matching TRBD1. Germline-derived CDR1 and CDR2 are SQVTM and ANQGSEA. V lost 4 bases and J lost 4; bases outside the gene matches: 7. The CDR3 has 13 amino acids. CDR3 DNA: TGCAGCGTTGCAGGGACAGACCTGTACGAGCAGTACTTC. Translated: CSVAGTDLYEQYF.

The chain combines TRBV19 with TRBJ2-1; maybe TRBD2 (6 bases). The CDR3 contains 15 residues. Trimming took 4 bases from V and 8 from J, leaving 18 bases between them. Germline lookup yields CDR1 LNHDA and CDR2 SQIVND (reference sequence). DNA of the CDR3: TGTGCCAGTAGTACCACAGGAGGGAGCATCGATGAGCAGTTCTTC. Translating gives CASSTTGGSIDEQFF.

The chain couples TRBV6-1 to TRBJ1-4; TRBD1 matches at 10 bases. The germline V gene has CDR1 MNHNS and CDR2 SASEGT. CDR3 size: 16 residues. V dropped 3 bases and J dropped 7; count of bases not matched to a gene: 8. The DNA of the CDR3 is TGTGCCAGCAGTGATAAAGGGACAGGGGTGCGTGAAAAACTGTTTTTT. Translation: CASSDKGTGVREKLFF.

The chain joins TRBV19 to TRBJ2-2, with D perhaps matching TRBD1 (5 bases). The CDR3 is 13 residues long. Trimming took 0 bases from V and 14 from J, leaving 13 bases between them. CDR1 LNHDA and CDR2 SQIVND come from the germline V gene (reference sequence). In DNA form, the CDR3 reads TGTGCCAGTAGTATAGATCGAGGAACAGGACTGTTTTTT. Translated: CASSIDRGTGLFF.

The chain couples TRBV27 to TRBJ1-3; perhaps TRBD1 as D (6 bases). The germline CDR1 and CDR2 sequences are MNHEY and SMNVEV (reference sequence). The CDR3 sequence is 14 residues long. V dropped 6 bases and J dropped 0 bases, with 9 bases sitting between them. The CDR3 bases are TGTGCCAGCAGGAAACAGGGCTCTGGAAACACCATATATTTT. It codes for CASRKQGSGNTIYF.

The chain recombines TRBV5-4 with TRBJ2-3, with D perhaps TRBD2 (5 bases). CDR1 SGHNT and CDR2 YYREEE come from the germline V gene (reference sequence). This CDR3 contains 15 residues. V was clipped by 0 bases and J by 3 bases, with 11 bases between them. The CDR3 loop reads CASSLAGVGTDTQYF. The CDR3 coding sequence is TGTGCCAGCAGCTTGGCCGGGGTAGGGACAGATACGCAGTATTTT. The whole variable domain, filled in from reference TRBV5-4 and TRBJ2-3, reads ETGVTQSPTHLIKTRGQQVTLRCSSQSGHNTVSWYQQALGQGPQFIFQYYREEENGRGNFPPRFSGLQFPNYSSELNVNALELDDSALYLCASSLAGVGTDTQYFGPGTRLTVL.

This clone was detected only a few times. The V gene is TRBV11-2, the J gene TRBJ1-4; the D is unclear. The germline V gene has CDR1 SGHAT and CDR2 FQNNGV. V lost 5 bases to trimming and J lost 8 bases, with 15 bases between them. The CDR3 consists of 14 residues. The CDR3 region is CASSTEAFGEKLFF. CDR3 bases: TGTGCCAGCAGCACGGAGGCCTTCGGGGAAAAACTGTTTTTT.

The chain is built from TRBV19 and TRBJ1-5, with D possibly being TRBD1 (5 bases). CDR3 length: 14 residues. Germline CDR1 reads LNHDA; CDR2 reads SQIVND (reference sequence). Trimming pared 4 bases from V and 7 bases from J, leaving 14 bases between. CDR3 nucleotides: TGTGCCAGTAGTACCTACGGGACTTTCCAGCCCCAGCATTTT. Protein product: CASSTYGTFQPQHF.

The chain links TRBV5-1 to TRBJ1-1; 7 nucleotides match TRBD1. The CDR3 contains 13 residues. The germline V gene has CDR1 SGHRS and CDR2 YFSETQ. Trimming cost V 6 bases and J 4 bases; bases outside gene matches: 6. The CDR3: CASTADRATEAFF. The CDR3 nucleotides read TGCGCCAGCACGGCCGACAGGGCCACTGAAGCTTTCTTT.